This is a list of T cell receptor beta chains from one sample in a study of lymphopenia after photon versus proton radiotherapy. Profiling relied on immunoSEQ multiplex PCR, and the TCRdb table lists in-frame clones only, not all of them. The data hold around 160,000 clones, with more than 85% observed a single time. The sample was peripheral blood, taken from a patient treated with photon-based radiotherapy. The receptors were gathered from a man aged 45-65 years with gastric cancer. Each CDR3 is given with its conserved first and last residue. Fields, in order: J gene, clone size, D gene, V gene, CDR3 protein, CDR3 DNA. A D gene is named only where the DNA matches it firmly. Clone size is stated in some rows and not others, as once, few, many or a class when expanded.

TRBJ2-5	.	TRBD2	TRBV27	CASSLWASGSGETQYF	TGTGCCAGCAGTTTATGGGCTAGCGGGAGCGGGGAGACCCAGTACTTC
TRBJ2-7	once	TRBD2	TRBV19	CASSIVGSGSSYEQYF	TGTGCCAGTAGTATAGTAGGGAGCGGGAGCTCCTACGAGCAGTACTTC
TRBJ2-5	.	TRBD2	TRBV28	CASINGGRGEGQYF	TGTGCCAGCATTAATGGAGGGAGGGGTGAGGGTCAGTACTTC
TRBJ1-2	.	TRBD1	TRBV19	CASSIGTGDGYTF	TGTGCCAGTAGTATAGGGACAGGGGATGGCTACACCTTC
TRBJ2-5	once	TRBD1	TRBV7-6	CASSPTGLGQETQYF	TGTGCCAGCAGCCCGACAGGGTTGGGCCAAGAGACCCAGTACTTC
TRBJ2-1	many	TRBD2	TRBV7-2	CASSTRTSGSKDNEQFF	TGTGCCAGCAGCACGCGGACTAGCGGGAGTAAAGACAATGAGCAGTTCTTC
TRBJ2-1	.	TRBD2	TRBV11-2	CASSPMRGAPNEQFF	TGTGCCAGCAGCCCGATGCGGGGGGCGCCCAATGAGCAGTTCTTC
TRBJ2-3	.	.	TRBV29-1	CSVEGGVGADTQYF	TGCAGCGTTGAAGGTGGGGTTGGGGCAGATACGCAGTATTTT
TRBJ1-1	.	.	TRBV11-2	CASSLEEGTEAFF	TGTGCCAGCAGCTTAGAGGAGGGGACTGAAGCTTTCTTT
TRBJ1-2	.	.	TRBV5-8	CASSLVRYYGYTF	TGTGCCAGCAGCTTGGTGCGGTACTATGGCTACACCTTC
TRBJ2-2	.	TRBD2	TRBV2	CASSTSARSNTGELFF	TGTGCCAGCAGTACTAGCGCCCGATCGAACACCGGGGAGCTGTTTTTT
TRBJ2-3	.	.	TRBV25-1	CASSETGRGNTDTQYF	TGTGCCAGCAGTGAGACAGGCCGGGGGAACACAGATACGCAGTATTTT
TRBJ2-5	once	.	TRBV7-8	CASSLIQETQYF	TGTGCCAGCAGCTTAATCCAAGAGACCCAGTACTTC
TRBJ2-7	once	TRBD2	TRBV5-1	CASSHGEGFPSEREQYF	TGCGCCAGCAGTCATGGGGAGGGGTTCCCGTCAGAGCGCGAGCAGTACTTC
TRBJ2-7	once	TRBD2	TRBV5-5	CASSLGLAESSYEQYF	TGTGCCAGCAGCTTAGGACTAGCGGAGAGCTCCTACGAGCAGTACTTC
TRBJ1-5	.	.	TRBV6-5	CASRNTGRNQPQHF	TGTGCCAGCAGAAATACAGGGCGCAATCAGCCCCAGCATTTT
TRBJ2-7	.	.	TRBV15	CATSRDGYEQYF	TGTGCCACCAGCAGAGATGGATACGAGCAGTACTTC
TRBJ1-1	once	TRBD1	TRBV9	CASSVTTGVKTEAFF	TGTGCCAGCAGCGTCACCACAGGGGTTAAGACTGAAGCTTTCTTT
TRBJ2-1	.	TRBD2	TRBV15	CATSRVTSGRGEQFF	TGTGCCACCAGCAGAGTCACTAGCGGGAGGGGTGAGCAGTTCTTC
TRBJ1-2	.	.	TRBV19	CASSIDRGRSGYTF	TGTGCCAGTAGTATAGATCGGGGCAGGAGCGGCTACACCTTC
TRBJ2-1	once	.	TRBV6-5	CASSYSSGSYNEQFF	TGTGCCAGCAGTTACTCTAGCGGCTCCTACAATGAGCAGTTCTTC
TRBJ1-4	.	.	TRBV2	CATAGTSNEKLFF	TGTGCCACCGCCGGGACTTCGAATGAAAAACTGTTTTTT
TRBJ1-2	.	.	TRBV10-3	CAIRQGVNYGYTF	TGTGCCATCAGGCAGGGAGTCAACTATGGCTACACCTTC
TRBJ2-2	once	.	TRBV5-6	CASSAVGGATGELFF	TGTGCCAGCAGCGCCGTGGGGGGCGCAACCGGGGAGCTGTTTTTT
TRBJ1-1	.	.	TRBV18	CASSPPGQGPGAFF	TGTGCCAGCTCACCACCCGGGCAGGGGCCTGGAGCTTTCTTT
TRBJ1-1	.	.	TRBV4-2	CASSQVGGHTEAFF	TGTGCCAGCAGCCAAGTAGGGGGGCACACTGAAGCTTTCTTT